This passage covers 5 T cell receptor beta chains from one sample sequenced in a study of T-cell reconstitution after alpha-beta-depleted transplantation in children. Library preparation (for TCRbeta) was performed with unique molecular identifiers. TCRdb redid the calling of the PCR reads with MiXCR, one entry per CDR3 protein. Of approximately 520,000 distinct CDR3 sequences detected, 32% appear once; the ten largest clones hold around 2.3%. Sequencing was performed on PBMCs from the stem cell graft donor, taken from the stem cell graft. These TCRs come from a human donor who donated a stem cell graft to a child with aplastic anemia.

As concerns this clonotype: Mismatch with germline at one junction end may stem from a read error. The chain has TRBV20-1 and TRBJ1-2; a weak D match, TRBD1 (5 bases). CDR1 and CDR2 (germline): DFQATT, SNEGSKA (reference sequence). This CDR3 region has 13 residues. The CDR3 DNA sequence: TGCAGTGCTAGCCCAGGGATTAACTATGGCTACACTTTC. Residues: CSASPGINYGYTF.

This clonotype showed up just a few times. The rearrangement joins TRBV15 to TRBJ2-7; 8 bases line up with TRBD1. V was clipped by 1 base and J by 3 bases; unmatched bases: 5. The CDR3 sequence is 15 residues long. CDR1 LNHNV and CDR2 YYDKDF come from the germline V gene (reference sequence). The CDR3 DNA follows: TGTGCCACCAGCAGAGGCGGGACAGGCTTCTACGAGCAGTACTTC. It translates to CATSRGGTGFYEQYF.

The chain carries TRBV28 and TRBJ1-4; tentatively, D is TRBD1 (5 bases). This CDR3 spans 17 amino acids. Germline CDR1 MDHEN, CDR2 SYDVKM. V dropped 6 bases and J dropped 3 bases, with 20 bases sitting between them. The CDR3 loop reads CASSRNRDSRSNEKLFF. CDR3 coding DNA: TGTGCCAGCAGCCGAAACCGGGACTCAAGGTCTAATGAAAAACTGTTTTTT. Drawing the rest from reference TRBV28 and TRBJ1-4, the complete variable domain is DVKVTQSSRYLVKRTGEKVFLECVQDMDHENMFWYRQDPGLGLRLIYFSYDVKMKEKGDIPEGYSVSREKKERFSLILESASTNQTSMYLCASSRNRDSRSNEKLFFGSGTQLSVL.

This clonotype has only a few counts. The gene calls are TRBV5-4 and TRBJ1-4; 7 positions agree with TRBD1. Trimming took 5 bases from V and 4 from J; bases not matched to a gene: 8. The CDR3 sequence is 15 residues long. In germline, CDR1 is SGHNT, CDR2 YYREEE (reference sequence). The CDR3 protein is CASRPGTEDNEKLFF. DNA for the CDR3: TGTGCCAGCAGGCCCGGGACAGAGGATAATGAAAAACTGTTTTTT.

This chain links TRBV28 with TRBJ1-2; D not certain. This CDR3 comprises 13 residues. The V and J ends lost 2 bases and 7 bases respectively, with 11 bases between them. Germline-derived CDR1 and CDR2 are MDHEN and SYDVKM. CDR3 DNA sequence: TGTGCCAGCAGTTTAGCTCCGGATCCTGGCTACACCTTC. Translating gives CASSLAPDPGYTF.